The rows below give T cell receptor beta chains drawn from one sample of a study of blood T cell repertoires in COVID-19. Profiling relied on immunoSEQ multiplex PCR, and the TCRdb table lists in-frame clones only, not all of them. The sample records tens of thousands of clones, more than 70% being singletons. Sequencing used peripheral blood. The receptors derive from a man aged 25-40 years with COVID-19, enrolled during active disease. Each CDR3 is given with its conserved first and last residue. The D gene is left open where the match is weak. Rows may omit the clone size; those that give it use once, few, many or a size class.

>TRBV19|NA|NA|TRBJ1-2
CASSIGGNYGYTF
TGTGCCAGTAGTATCGGGGGGAACTATGGCTACACCTTC
>TRBV9|once|NA|TRBJ1-2
CASSGDSPPHPNYGYTF
TGTGCCAGCAGCGGCGACAGTCCTCCACATCCTAACTATGGCTACACCTTC
>TRBV2|few|NA|TRBJ2-7
CASSARYEQYF
TGTGCCAGCAGTGCTCGCTACGAGCAGTACTTC
>TRBV15|once|NA|TRBJ1-6
CATSTAGRENNSPLHF
TGTGCCACCAGTACAGCGGGCAGGGAGAATAATTCACCCCTCCACTTT
>TRBV5-6|NA|NA|TRBJ2-5
CASSLEEGSLQETQYF
TGTGCCAGCAGCTTGGAGGAGGGGTCTCTTCAAGAGACCCAGTACTTC
>TRBV6-1|NA|NA|TRBJ1-5
CASSEGRFSNQPQHF
TGTGCCAGCAGTGAAGGGAGGTTTAGCAATCAGCCCCAGCATTTT
>TRBV2|NA|NA|TRBJ1-6
CASSSRDMYNSPLHF
TGTGCCAGCAGTAGCCGGGACATGTATAATTCACCCCTCCACTTT
>TRBV24-1|NA|TRBD1|TRBJ2-5
CATQGAETQYF
TGTGCCACCCAGGGGGCCGAGACCCAGTACTTC
>TRBV5-1|NA|NA|TRBJ2-1
CASSPRGLNNEQFF
TGCGCCAGCAGCCCTCGGGGACTGAACAATGAGCAGTTCTTC
>TRBV29-1|NA|NA|TRBJ2-7
CSANGQSTYEQYF
TGCAGCGCTAATGGACAGTCTACCTACGAGCAGTACTTC
>TRBV6-1|once|NA|TRBJ1-5
CASSERRGSNQPQHF
TGTGCCAGCAGTGAAAGAAGAGGAAGCAATCAGCCCCAGCATTTT
>TRBV11-2|NA|NA|TRBJ1-2
CASSLGGVNYGYTF
TGTGCCAGCAGCCTCGGAGGGGTTAACTATGGCTACACCTTC
>TRBV9|NA|TRBD2|TRBJ2-2
CASSVTSGRAGELFF
TGTGCCAGCAGCGTGACTAGCGGGAGGGCCGGGGAGCTGTTTTTT
>TRBV28|NA|NA|TRBJ2-1
CASSGSGRAWSEQFF
TGTGCCAGCAGTGGGTCGGGCAGGGCGTGGAGTGAGCAGTTCTTC
>TRBV5-1|once|TRBD2|TRBJ2-4
CASRDDMGLAVNIQYF
TGCGCCAGCAGGGACGATATGGGACTAGCGGTCAACATTCAGTACTTC
>TRBV29-1|NA|TRBD2|TRBJ2-4
CRERFAGGSTKNIQYF
TGCAGAGAAAGATTCGCGGGAGGCTCAACCAAAAACATTCAGTACTTC
>TRBV28|NA|TRBD2|TRBJ2-3
CASSLTGTSGGSPLSTDTQYF
TGTGCCAGCAGCCTCACCGGGACTAGCGGGGGAAGCCCCCTTAGCACAGATACGCAGTATTTT
>TRBV18|NA|NA|TRBJ1-1
CASSPRGGATSQNTEAFF
TGTGCCAGCTCACCCCGGGGAGGGGCGACGAGTCAGAACACTGAAGCTTTCTTT
>TRBV6-5|NA|NA|TRBJ2-2
CASSYGTLNTGELFF
TGTGCCAGCAGCTACGGGACACTGAACACCGGGGAGCTGTTTTTT
>TRBV7-8|NA|TRBD1|TRBJ1-1
CASSLEPGTAVEAFF
TGTGCCAGCAGCTTAGAGCCCGGGACAGCGGTTGAAGCCTTCTTT
>TRBV6-5|once|NA|TRBJ2-7
CASRGASYSYEQYF
TGTGCCAGCAGGGGGGCCTCCTATTCTTACGAGCAGTACTTC
>TRBV24-1|NA|TRBD1|TRBJ2-2
CATSDPYLDRGYTPGELFF
TGTGCCACCAGTGACCCTTACCTCGACAGGGGCTATACCCCCGGGGAGCTGTTTTTT
>TRBV27|once|NA|TRBJ2-1
CASSPYSSYNEQFF
TGTGCCAGCAGTCCCTATAGCTCCTACAATGAGCAGTTCTTC
>TRBV11-3|NA|TRBD2|TRBJ2-7
CASSLGAGRNYEQYF
TGTGCCAGCAGCTTAGGAGCGGGAAGGAACTACGAGCAGTACTTC
>TRBV11-3|few|NA|TRBJ2-7
CASSSPARTYEQYF
TGTGCCAGCAGCTCCCCTGCGAGGACCTACGAGCAGTACTTC
>TRBV28|NA|TRBD2|TRBJ2-2
CASSLLRLAGRTGELFF
TGTGCCAGCAGTTTGCTGAGACTAGCGGGTCGGACCGGGGAGCTGTTTTTT
>TRBV12-5|NA|TRBD2|TRBJ2-7
CASGLVNLAGGSSYEQYF
TGTGCTAGTGGTTTGGTGAACCTAGCGGGAGGGAGCTCCTACGAGCAGTACTTC
>TRBV11-3|NA|TRBD2|TRBJ2-7
CASSLLAVSYEQYF
TGTGCCAGCAGCTTACTAGCGGTATCCTACGAGCAGTACTTC
>TRBV4-2|once|TRBD2|TRBJ2-7
CASSQEGAGGAYEQYF
TGTGCCAGCAGCCAAGAAGGCGCGGGGGGTGCCTACGAGCAGTACTTC
>TRBV6-2/TRBV6-3|NA|NA|TRBJ1-5
CASSSNPGFNQPQHF
TGTGCCAGCAGCTCCAATCCAGGGTTCAATCAGCCCCAGCATTTT
>TRBV5-1|NA|NA|TRBJ2-2
CASRDLRGDTGELFF
TGCGCCAGCAGAGATTTGCGGGGCGACACCGGGGAGCTGTTTTTT
>TRBV2|NA|NA|TRBJ1-6
CASSPGRDSPLHF
TGTGCCAGCAGCCCCGGGCGGGATTCACCCCTCCACTTT
>TRBV15|few|NA|TRBJ2-7
CATSRDESFTSYEQYF
TGTGCCACCAGCAGAGATGAGTCTTTTACCTCCTACGAGCAGTACTTC
>TRBV24-1|NA|TRBD2|TRBJ2-5
CATSGSAGTSGQETQYF
TGTGCCACCAGTGGTTCCGCCGGGACTAGCGGCCAAGAGACCCAGTACTTC
>TRBV6-4|NA|TRBD2|TRBJ2-3
CASSEESGGGTDTQYF
TGTGCCAGCAGTGAGGAGAGCGGGGGGGGCACAGATACGCAGTATTTT
>TRBV5-1|NA|NA|TRBJ2-1
CASSTNYNEQFF
TGCGCCAGCAGCACTAATTACAATGAGCAGTTCTTC
>TRBV2|NA|TRBD2|TRBJ2-3
CASRAGAPHFTDTQYF
TGTGCCAGCAGAGCGGGAGCCCCCCACTTCACAGATACGCAGTATTTT
>TRBV7-6|NA|NA|TRBJ2-3
CASSPVVGGHTDTQYF
TGTGCCAGCAGCCCCGTGGTCGGGGGGCACACAGATACGCAGTATTTT
>TRBV6-2/TRBV6-3|NA|NA|TRBJ2-3
CASSYPTPTDTQYF
TGTGCCAGCAGTTACCCTACCCCCACAGATACGCAGTATTTT
>TRBV29-1|NA|NA|TRBJ1-5
CSVRQDSNQPQHF
TGCAGCGTTAGACAGGATAGCAATCAGCCCCAGCATTTT
>TRBV3-1/TRBV3-2|few|NA|TRBJ2-5
CASSQAGQETQYF
TGTGCCAGCAGCCAGGCAGGGCAAGAGACCCAGTACTTC
>TRBV6-5|NA|NA|TRBJ1-1
CASKERRGQAEAFF
TGTGCCAGCAAGGAACGGCGGGGGCAGGCTGAAGCTTTCTTT
>TRBV7-2|NA|NA|TRBJ1-4
CASSPQVAVEKLFF
TGTGCCAGCAGCCCACAGGTCGCCGTTGAAAAACTGTTTTTT
>TRBV5-8|NA|TRBD2|TRBJ2-7
CASSLYASGYEQYF
TGTGCCAGCAGCTTGTACGCTAGCGGCTACGAGCAGTACTTC
>TRBV7-9|few|TRBD2|TRBJ2-1
CASSPGWWASGSDEQFF
TGTGCCAGCAGCCCGGGGTGGTGGGCTAGCGGGAGTGATGAGCAGTTCTTC
>TRBV6-5|NA|TRBD1|TRBJ1-6
CASSYPGGENSPLHF
TGTGCCAGCAGTTACCCAGGGGGCGAGAATTCACCCCTCCACTTT
>TRBV10-3|few|NA|TRBJ1-4
CAISESRTVLNEKLFF
TGTGCCATCAGTGAGTCACGGACAGTATTAAATGAAAAACTGTTTTTT